Listed below are T cell receptor beta chains from one sample, sequenced in a study of identical twins. From the 5' RACE reads, TCRdb called clonotypes with MiXCR, one entry per CDR3 protein. This table holds 430,000 or so distinct CDR3 sequences, roughly a quarter found once. The data were also submitted as part of a second study, on T cells expressing NK-cell markers.

Sequencing was done on a sample of CD4+ T cells sorted from blood. These receptors all stem from a woman younger than 30 in good health. Each CDR3 is given with its conserved first and last residue. A D gene is named only where the DNA matches it firmly. Only part of the rows carry a size: once, few, many, or a class if the clone is expanded.

v_call,j_call,clone_size,d_call,cdr3_aa,cdr3_nt
TRBV9,TRBJ2-2,few,NA,CASRSLTNTGELFF,TGTGCCAGCAGGAGTCTTACCAACACCGGGGAGCTGTTTTTT
TRBV5-8,TRBJ1-5,NA,NA,CASSPYGGTNQPQHF,TGTGCCAGCAGCCCATATGGGGGGACTAATCAGCCCCAGCATTTT
TRBV5-1,TRBJ2-1,NA,TRBD2,CASSSDPAGASSEQFF,TGCGCCAGCAGCTCCGACCCAGCGGGAGCGTCGAGTGAGCAGTTCTTC
TRBV12-5,TRBJ1-5,few,TRBD1,CASGLVDGRGRQPQHF,TGTGCTAGTGGTTTGGTAGATGGCAGGGGGCGTCAGCCCCAGCATTTT
TRBV20-1,TRBJ2-6,NA,NA,CSARDPGLALEGANVLTF,TGCAGTGCTAGGGATCCGGGATTGGCCCTGGAAGGGGCCAACGTCCTGACTTTC
TRBV20-1,TRBJ1-1,few,NA,CSSRGRRNTEAFF,TGCAGCTCGAGGGGCAGGAGGAACACTGAAGCTTTCTTT
TRBV28,TRBJ1-6,few,NA,CASSFEAPNLGLHF,TGTGCCAGCAGTTTTGAGGCCCCCAATTTGGGCCTCCACTTT
TRBV11-2,TRBJ2-7,few,TRBD2,CASSLVLAGTYEQYF,TGTGCCAGCAGCTTAGTACTAGCGGGGACCTACGAGCAGTACTTC
TRBV10-3,TRBJ2-5,NA,TRBD2,CAISEEGGSWQETQYF,TGTGCCATCAGCGAGGAGGGCGGGAGTTGGCAAGAGACCCAGTACTTC
TRBV9,TRBJ2-3,few,TRBD2,CASSVTSGGGRDTQYF,TGTGCCAGCAGCGTAACTAGCGGGGGGGGCCGAGATACGCAGTATTTT
TRBV6-1,TRBJ2-5,NA,NA,CASTQHPTLAPQETQYF,TGTGCCAGCACCCAACACCCAACGCTAGCGCCACAAGAGACCCAGTACTTC
TRBV9,TRBJ2-3,NA,NA,CASTPPGYAGGRPDTQYF,TGTGCCAGCACCCCCCCAGGGTATGCGGGCGGCCGCCCAGATACGCAGTATTTT
TRBV20-1,TRBJ2-3,few,TRBD2,CSATWTSGGTDTQYF,TGCAGTGCTACCTGGACTAGCGGGGGAACAGATACGCAGTATTTT
TRBV9,TRBJ2-7,few,NA,CASSVDREPYEQYF,TGTGCCAGCAGCGTAGATCGAGAGCCCTACGAGCAGTACTTC
TRBV7-2,TRBJ2-1,NA,TRBD1,CASTRLRGRALNEQFF,TGTGCCAGCACGCGTTTAAGGGGGCGCGCGTTAAATGAGCAGTTCTTC
TRBV4-1,TRBJ2-4,few,NA,CASSQDVMRGNIQYF,TGCGCCAGCAGCCAAGATGTAATGAGAGGGAACATTCAGTACTTC
TRBV12-3/TRBV12-4,TRBJ2-5,NA,NA,CASSYARLYQETQYF,TGTGCCAGCAGTTACGCTCGACTTTACCAAGAGACCCAGTACTTC
TRBV7-2,TRBJ1-1,few,NA,CASSLMRDTEAFF,TGTGCCAGCAGCTTAATGAGGGACACTGAAGCTTTCTTT
TRBV2,TRBJ2-3,few,TRBD2,CASSRGLADELDTQYF,TGTGCCAGCAGCAGAGGACTAGCTGATGAATTAGATACGCAGTATTTT
TRBV19,TRBJ2-7,NA,NA,CASSSSRHNNEQYF,TGTGCCAGTAGCTCCTCGCGCCATAACAACGAGCAGTACTTC
TRBV20-1,TRBJ2-5,few,TRBD2,CSAREIAGRETQYF,TGCAGTGCTAGAGAAATAGCGGGGAGAGAGACCCAGTACTTC
TRBV4-3,TRBJ1-6,NA,TRBD1,CASSQNRGYNSPLHF,TGCGCCAGCAGCCAGAACAGGGGTTATAATTCACCCCTCCACTTT
TRBV9,TRBJ2-7,NA,TRBD1,CASTGTALTPLRSYEQYF,TGTGCCAGCACGGGGACAGCTCTCACACCCCTACGATCCTACGAGCAGTACTTC
TRBV29-1,TRBJ2-7,NA,NA,CSVDKGSSYEQYF,TGCAGCGTTGACAAGGGGAGCTCCTACGAGCAGTACTTC
TRBV11-2,TRBJ2-3,few,NA,CASTRRQDTDTQYF,TGTGCCAGCACCAGGAGACAGGACACAGATACGCAGTATTTT
TRBV5-1,TRBJ2-1,many,TRBD1,CASSPGDRETYNEQFF,TGCGCCAGCAGCCCCGGGGACAGAGAGACTTACAATGAGCAGTTCTTC
TRBV7-7,TRBJ2-5,NA,NA,CASSLVGNQETQYF,TGTGCTAGCAGCTTAGTGGGGAACCAAGAGACCCAGTACTTC
TRBV7-2,TRBJ1-1,few,TRBD1,CASSAQGVITEAFF,TGTGCCAGCAGCGCCCAGGGGGTAATCACTGAAGCTTTCTTT
TRBV6-1,TRBJ2-1,NA,NA,CASSRERANNEQFF,TGTGCCAGCAGTCGGGAGCGGGCGAACAATGAGCAGTTCTTC
TRBV19,TRBJ2-7,once,TRBD2,CASSRFGLAGGFYEQYF,TGTGCCAGTAGTAGGTTTGGGCTAGCGGGGGGGTTCTACGAGCAGTACTTC
TRBV5-1,TRBJ1-1,NA,TRBD1,CASSQQGTVNTEAFF,TGCGCCAGCAGCCAACAGGGGACGGTGAACACTGAAGCTTTCTTT
TRBV9,TRBJ2-3,once,NA,CASVGRNTDTQYF,TGTGCCAGCGTCGGTAGGAACACAGATACGCAGTATTTT
TRBV12-3/TRBV12-4,TRBJ2-1,many,TRBD2,CASSGTSGNNEQFF,TGTGCCAGCAGCGGGACTAGCGGGAACAATGAGCAGTTCTTC
TRBV6-2/TRBV6-3,TRBJ2-3,NA,NA,CAGTTGDPTDTQYF,TGTGCCGGCACCACGGGGGACCCCACAGATACGCAGTATTTT
TRBV5-1,TRBJ1-2,NA,NA,CASSLVQGAGYTF,TGCGCCAGCAGCTTAGTACAGGGAGCTGGCTACACCTTC
TRBV20-1,TRBJ2-3,NA,TRBD2,CSAIGTSESTDTQYF,TGCAGTGCCATCGGGACTAGCGAGAGCACAGATACGCAGTATTTT
TRBV5-5,TRBJ2-7,NA,TRBD1,CASSVDRWTYEQYF,TGTGCCAGCAGCGTGGACAGGTGGACCTACGAGCAGTACTTC
TRBV20-1,TRBJ1-5,NA,NA,CSASRTGTGNQPQHF,TGCAGTGCTAGTCGCACAGGGACGGGCAATCAGCCCCAGCATTTT
TRBV7-2,TRBJ1-1,NA,NA,CASSVRVTEAFF,TGTGCCAGCAGCGTCCGGGTCACTGAAGCTTTCTTT
TRBV6-5,TRBJ2-2,NA,NA,CASSYRGLPNTGELFF,TGTGCCAGCAGCTACAGGGGACTCCCGAACACCGGGGAGCTGTTTTTT
TRBV6-6,TRBJ2-7,few,NA,CASGEYEQYF,TGTGCCAGCGGCGAGTACGAGCAGTACTTC